Described below is a single TCR beta chain sequence and its context. Its antigen is currently unknown. This specimen belongs to a study of T cell responses to AZD1222 COVID-19 vaccine. Across the study: Timing groups of about 4 and about 12 weeks for second doses were pooled.

Germline assignment: CDR1 SGHTA and CDR2 FQGTGA. The CDR3 contains 15 residues. V lost 5 bases, J lost 13 bases, and 16 bases stayed unmatched. Study conclusions and caveats: Only 5 to 7 AZD1222 recipients were seropositive at baseline.

Produced via immunoSEQ multiplex PCR; TCRdb's table is partial and in-frame only. The table includes about 140,000 clones, roughly 90% detected once. This sequence originates from an adult in good health. The specimen comprised peripheral blood, sampled on day 0 of AZD1222 vaccination. This chain uses TRBV7-3 with TRBJ2-1; TRBD2 matches 8 bases. DNA of the CDR3: TGTGCCAGCAGCCCACAGGGTAGCGGGAAACCCCCTCAGTTCTTC. Translated: CASSPQGSGKPPQFF. The variable domain in full, completed from reference TRBV7-3 and TRBJ2-1, reads GAGVSQTPSNKVTEKGKYVELRCDPISGHTALYWYRQSLGQGPEFLIYFQGTGAADDSGLPNDRFFAVRPEGSVSTLKIQRTERGDSAVYLCASSPQGSGKPPQFFGPGTRLTVL.